This TCR beta chain appears in the sequencing data of a study of regulatory T cells in long-lasting Graves disease. Through Arm-PCR of CDR3 regions and iRepertoire HTBI primers, TCR beta libraries were built. TCRdb re-called the multiplex PCR reads through MiXCR, storing one row per CDR3 protein. The sample records roughly 260,000 distinct CDR3 sequences, about 18% being singletons. The CDR3 is 15 residues long. Germline lookup yields CDR1 SGHNT and CDR2 YENEEA. The V segment lost 1 base and the J segment 6 bases; nucleotides outside the gene matches: 4. Time point of the sample: newly diagnosed GD, antithyroid drugs for less than 3 months. RNA from PBMCs was the source of the TCR library. This clonotype was seen at least ten times. Its specificity is not known. Overall study findings and caveats: The study found lower TCR diversity in persistent Graves' patients than in newly diagnosed ones.

A further study also used this sample, focusing on T cells in Graves' hyperthyroidism and ophthalmopathy. As that study records: Researchers barred patients who had uncontrolled infection, other autoimmune disease, pregnancy or lactation. Ophthalmopathy was predicted by the model a median of approximately six months ahead of onset.

The chain uses TRBV11-3 and TRBJ2-2, with 8 positions matching TRBD1. This specimen was peripheral blood mononuclear cells (PBMCs), taken at new diagnosis, from a patient treated with antithyroid drugs. The TCR comes from a woman in her thirties with Graves disease. CDR3: CASSLGTGTAGELFF. CDR3 coding DNA: TGTGCCAGCAGCTTAGGGACAGGGACGGCCGGGGAGCTGTTTTTT.